This TCR beta chain was sequenced for a study of radiation and T cells in renal cell carcinoma. Whole-study results and caveats: Top tumor clonotypes rose in blood 2 weeks post-radiation, then contracted.

Per the germline V gene, CDR1 is SNHLY and CDR2 is FYNNEI. The CDR3 is 15 amino acids. Trimming took 6 bases from V and 6 from J; bases not matched to a gene: 9. Assay used: immunoSEQ multiplex PCR; TCRdb lists only in-frame clones, some missing. The profile shows some 100,000 clones, 65% to 85% of them singletons. Note on this clone: The antigen remains undetermined.

Time point specified: baseline pretreatment blood. The treatment here: 15 Gy SBRT to primary tumor, nephrectomy 4 weeks later. This renal cell carcinoma was of the clear cell type. V usage is TRBV2 and J usage is TRBJ2-1, with TRBD2 matching over 9 bases. Material: blood, obtained from a patient whose treatment included radiotherapy and nephrectomy. The sequence derives from a man aged 60 to 69 with renal cell carcinoma. The DNA for the CDR3 is TGTGCCAGCAGCGTCTTAGCGGGAGCGAGCAATGAGCAGTTCTTC. Its protein product is CASSVLAGASNEQFF.